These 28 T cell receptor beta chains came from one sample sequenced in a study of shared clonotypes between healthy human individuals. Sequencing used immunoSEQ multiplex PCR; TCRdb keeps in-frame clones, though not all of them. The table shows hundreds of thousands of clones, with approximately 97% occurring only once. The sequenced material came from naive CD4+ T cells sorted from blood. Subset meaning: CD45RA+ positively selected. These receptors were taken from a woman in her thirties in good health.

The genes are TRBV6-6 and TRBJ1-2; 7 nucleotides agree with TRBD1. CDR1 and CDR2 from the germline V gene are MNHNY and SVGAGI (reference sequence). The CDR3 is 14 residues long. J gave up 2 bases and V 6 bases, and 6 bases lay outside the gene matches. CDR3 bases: TGTGCCAGCAGCCCGGACAGGCAAAACTATGGCTACACCTTC. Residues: CASSPDRQNYGYTF.

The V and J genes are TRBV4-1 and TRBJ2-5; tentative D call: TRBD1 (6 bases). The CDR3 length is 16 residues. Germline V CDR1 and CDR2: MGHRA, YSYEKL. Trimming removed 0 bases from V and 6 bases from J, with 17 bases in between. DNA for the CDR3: TGCGCCAGCAGCCAAGATACGAGGTCAAGGGGGAAGACCCAGTACTTC. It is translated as CASSQDTRSRGKTQYF.

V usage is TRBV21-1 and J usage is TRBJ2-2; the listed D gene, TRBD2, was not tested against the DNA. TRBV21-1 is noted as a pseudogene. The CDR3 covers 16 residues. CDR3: CASNRSGRARTGELFF. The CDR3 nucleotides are TGTGCCAGCAACCGTAGCGGGAGGGCGAGGACCGGGGAGCTGTTTTTT.

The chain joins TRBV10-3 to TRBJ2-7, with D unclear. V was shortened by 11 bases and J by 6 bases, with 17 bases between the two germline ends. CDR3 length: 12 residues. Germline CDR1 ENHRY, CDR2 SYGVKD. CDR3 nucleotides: TGTGCCTCCACTCCTTCGAACGGCGAGCAGTACTTC. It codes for CASTPSNGEQYF.

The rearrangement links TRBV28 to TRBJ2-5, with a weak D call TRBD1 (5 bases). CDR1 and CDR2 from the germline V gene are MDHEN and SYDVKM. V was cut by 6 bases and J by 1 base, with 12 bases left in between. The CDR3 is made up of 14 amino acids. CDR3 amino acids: CASSGQPPQETQYF. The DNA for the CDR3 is TGTGCCAGCAGCGGACAACCGCCCCAAGAGACCCAGTACTTC.

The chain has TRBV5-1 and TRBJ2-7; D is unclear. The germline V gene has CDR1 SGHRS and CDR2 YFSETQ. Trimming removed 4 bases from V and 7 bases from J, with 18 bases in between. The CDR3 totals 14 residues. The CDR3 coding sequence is TGCGCCAGCAGCCCTTCGATGCGGCTTCGAGAGCAGTACTTC. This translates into CASSPSMRLREQYF.

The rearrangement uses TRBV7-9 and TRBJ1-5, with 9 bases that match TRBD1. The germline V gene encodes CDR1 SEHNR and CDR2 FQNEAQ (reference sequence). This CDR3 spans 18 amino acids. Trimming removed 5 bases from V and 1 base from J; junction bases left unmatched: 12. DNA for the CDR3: TGTGCCAGCAGCGGAGATGGGACAGGGAGCTTCAGCAATCAGCCCCAGCATTTT. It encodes CASSGDGTGSFSNQPQHF.

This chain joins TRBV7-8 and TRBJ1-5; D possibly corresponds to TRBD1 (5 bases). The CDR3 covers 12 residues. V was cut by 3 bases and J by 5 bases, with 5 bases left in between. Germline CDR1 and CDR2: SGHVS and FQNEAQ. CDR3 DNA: TGTGCCAGCAGCTTCAGGGATCAGCCCCAGCATTTT. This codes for CASSFRDQPQHF.

The DNA of the CDR3 is TGTGCCAGCAGCGCGGGGAGCGGGAGTGACTACGAGCAGTACTTC. It codes for CASSAGSGSDYEQYF. The chain recombines TRBV7-2 with TRBJ2-7; 8 bases line up with TRBD2. Germline CDR1 reads SGHTA; CDR2 reads FQGNSA. Unmatched junction bases numbered 9, after V lost 5 bases and J lost 3 bases. The CDR3 has 15 residues.

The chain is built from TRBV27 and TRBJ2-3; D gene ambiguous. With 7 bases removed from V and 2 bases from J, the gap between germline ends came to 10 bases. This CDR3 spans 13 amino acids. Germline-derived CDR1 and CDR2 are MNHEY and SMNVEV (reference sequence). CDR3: CASKSPFTDTQYF. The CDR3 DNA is TGTGCCAGCAAGTCACCCTTCACAGATACGCAGTATTTT.

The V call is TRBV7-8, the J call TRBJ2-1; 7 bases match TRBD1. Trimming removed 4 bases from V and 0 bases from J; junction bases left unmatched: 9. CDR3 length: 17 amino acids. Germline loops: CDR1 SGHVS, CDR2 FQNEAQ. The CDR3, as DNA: TGTGCCAGCAGCTCAATCCGCAGGGGGAGCTCCTACAATGAGCAGTTCTTC. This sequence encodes CASSSIRRGSSYNEQFF.

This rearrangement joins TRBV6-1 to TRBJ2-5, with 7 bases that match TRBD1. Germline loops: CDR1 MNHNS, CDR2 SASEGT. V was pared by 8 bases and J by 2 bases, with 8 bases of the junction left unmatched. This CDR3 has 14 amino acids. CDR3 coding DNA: TGTGCCAGCGCGGACAGGACAATACAAGAGACCCAGTACTTC. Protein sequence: CASADRTIQETQYF.

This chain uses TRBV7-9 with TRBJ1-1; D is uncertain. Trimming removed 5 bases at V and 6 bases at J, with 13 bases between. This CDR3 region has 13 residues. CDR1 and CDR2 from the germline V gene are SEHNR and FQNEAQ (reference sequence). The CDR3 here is CASSPVRRSEAFF. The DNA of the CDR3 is TGTGCCAGCAGCCCTGTGAGGCGTTCTGAAGCTTTCTTT.

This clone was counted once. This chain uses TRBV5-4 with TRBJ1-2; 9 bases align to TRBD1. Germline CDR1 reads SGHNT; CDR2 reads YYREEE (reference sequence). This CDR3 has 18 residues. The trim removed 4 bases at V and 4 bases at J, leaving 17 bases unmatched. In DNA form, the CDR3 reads TGTGCCAGCAGCCCCGTCGAAACGACAGGGGGATTTGGCTATGGCTACACCTTC. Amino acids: CASSPVETTGGFGYGYTF.

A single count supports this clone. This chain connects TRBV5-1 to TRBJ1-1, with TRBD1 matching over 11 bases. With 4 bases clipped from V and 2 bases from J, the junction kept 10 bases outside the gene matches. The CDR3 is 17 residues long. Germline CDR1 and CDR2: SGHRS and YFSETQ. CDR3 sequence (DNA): TGCGCCAGCAGCACTGGACAGGGGGCGTTGAGAAACACTGAAGCTTTCTTT. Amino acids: CASSTGQGALRNTEAFF.

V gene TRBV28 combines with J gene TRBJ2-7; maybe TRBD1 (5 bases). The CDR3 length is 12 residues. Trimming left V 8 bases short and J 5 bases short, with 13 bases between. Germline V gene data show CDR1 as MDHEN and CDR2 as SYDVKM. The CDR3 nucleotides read TGTGCCAGCCGGGCCAGGGTGAACGAGCAGTACTTC. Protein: CASRARVNEQYF.

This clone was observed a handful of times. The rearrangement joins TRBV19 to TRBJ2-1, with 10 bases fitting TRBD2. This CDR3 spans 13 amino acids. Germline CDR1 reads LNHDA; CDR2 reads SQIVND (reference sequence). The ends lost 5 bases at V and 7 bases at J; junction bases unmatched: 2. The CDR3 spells CASSVSGRNEQFF. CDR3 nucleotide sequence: TGTGCCAGTAGTGTTAGCGGGAGGAATGAGCAGTTCTTC.

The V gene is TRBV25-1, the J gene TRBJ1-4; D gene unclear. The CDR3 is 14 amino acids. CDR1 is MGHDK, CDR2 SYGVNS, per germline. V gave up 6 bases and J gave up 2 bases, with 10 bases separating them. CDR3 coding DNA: TGTGCCAGCAGCGACGAGAAGACTAATGAAAAACTGTTTTTT. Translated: CASSDEKTNEKLFF. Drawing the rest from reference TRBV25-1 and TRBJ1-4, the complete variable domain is EADIYQTPRYLVIGTGKKITLECSQTMGHDKMYWYQQDPGMELHLIHYSYGVNSTEKGDLSSESTVSRIRTEHFPLTLESARPSHTSQYLCASSDEKTNEKLFFGSGTQLSVL.

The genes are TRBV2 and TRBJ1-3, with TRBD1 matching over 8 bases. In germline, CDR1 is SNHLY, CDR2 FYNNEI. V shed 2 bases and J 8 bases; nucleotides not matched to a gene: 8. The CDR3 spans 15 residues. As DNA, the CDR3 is TGTGCCAGCAGTGAAAGCGGGCAGGGGGCTTACACCATATATTTT. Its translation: CASSESGQGAYTIYF.

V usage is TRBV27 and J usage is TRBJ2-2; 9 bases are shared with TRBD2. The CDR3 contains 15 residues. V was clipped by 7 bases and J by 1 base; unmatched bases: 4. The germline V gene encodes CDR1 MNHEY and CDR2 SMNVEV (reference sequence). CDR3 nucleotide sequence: TGTGCCAGCACTGAACTAGCGGGGAACACCGGGGAGCTGTTTTTT. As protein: CASTELAGNTGELFF.

CDR3 nucleotide sequence: TGTGCTAGTGGTTCGGGACAGGGGGCAAGCTTTGAAGCTTTCTTT. Its protein is CASGSGQGASFEAFF. This chain connects TRBV12-5 to TRBJ1-1; 12 bases match TRBD1. The CDR3 runs 15 residues. Trimming at V came to 4 bases and at J to 7 bases, leaving 7 bases not matched to a gene. Looked up from germline, CDR1 is LGHNT and CDR2 is FRNRAP. The whole variable domain, filled in from reference TRBV12-5 and TRBJ1-1, reads DARVTQTPRHKVTEMGQEVTMRCQPILGHNTVFWYRQTMMQGLELLAYFRNRAPLDDSGMPKDRFSAEMPDATLATLKIQPSEPRDSAVYFCASGSGQGASFEAFFGQGTRLTVV.

CDR3 residues: CASSWATGELFF. Here the CDR3 DNA reads TGTGCCAGCAGTTGGGCCACCGGGGAGCTGTTTTTT. This chain connects TRBV6-6 to TRBJ2-2, with D unclear. The germline CDR1 and CDR2 sequences are MNHNY and SVGAGI (reference sequence). This CDR3 is built from 12 residues. V lost 4 bases and J 4 bases, leaving 4 bases between the germline ends.

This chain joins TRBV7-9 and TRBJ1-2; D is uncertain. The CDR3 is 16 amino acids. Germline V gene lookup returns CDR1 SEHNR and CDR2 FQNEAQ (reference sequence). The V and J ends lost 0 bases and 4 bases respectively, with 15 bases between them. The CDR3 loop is CASSLAQAGEGYGYTF. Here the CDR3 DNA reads TGTGCCAGCAGCTTAGCGCAAGCTGGGGAGGGCTATGGCTACACCTTC.

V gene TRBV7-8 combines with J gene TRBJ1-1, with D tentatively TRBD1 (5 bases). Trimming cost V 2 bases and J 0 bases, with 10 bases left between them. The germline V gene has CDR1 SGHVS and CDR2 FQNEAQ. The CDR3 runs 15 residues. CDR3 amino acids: CASSLQGKMNTEAFF. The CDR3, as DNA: TGTGCCAGCAGCTTACAGGGTAAGATGAACACTGAAGCTTTCTTT.

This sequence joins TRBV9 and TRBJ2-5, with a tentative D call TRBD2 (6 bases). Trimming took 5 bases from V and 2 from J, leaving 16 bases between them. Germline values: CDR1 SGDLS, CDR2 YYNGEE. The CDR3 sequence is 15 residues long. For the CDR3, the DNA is TGTGCCAGCAGGGAGGGGTGGTCCGAACAAGAGACCCAGTACTTC. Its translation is CASREGWSEQETQYF.

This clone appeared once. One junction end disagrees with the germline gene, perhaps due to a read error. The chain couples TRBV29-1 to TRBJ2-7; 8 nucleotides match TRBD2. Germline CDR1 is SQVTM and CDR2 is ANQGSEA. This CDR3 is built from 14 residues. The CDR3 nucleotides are TGCAGCGTCGGGAAACGGACTAGCTCCGACGAGCAGTACTTC. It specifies CSVGKRTSSDEQYF.

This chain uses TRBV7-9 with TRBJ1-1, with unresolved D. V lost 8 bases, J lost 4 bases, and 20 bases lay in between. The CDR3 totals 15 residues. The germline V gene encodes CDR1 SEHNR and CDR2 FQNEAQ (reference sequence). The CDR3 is CASSSKSGSRTEAFF. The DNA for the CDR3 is TGTGCCAGCTCATCTAAGTCGGGGTCTCGCACTGAAGCTTTCTTT.

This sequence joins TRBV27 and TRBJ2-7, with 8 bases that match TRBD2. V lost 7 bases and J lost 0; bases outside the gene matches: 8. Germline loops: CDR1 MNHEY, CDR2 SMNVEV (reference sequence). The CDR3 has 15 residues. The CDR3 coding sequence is TGTGCCAGCAAGCCGCGGGAGGACCCCTCCTACGAGCAGTACTTC. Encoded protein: CASKPREDPSYEQYF.